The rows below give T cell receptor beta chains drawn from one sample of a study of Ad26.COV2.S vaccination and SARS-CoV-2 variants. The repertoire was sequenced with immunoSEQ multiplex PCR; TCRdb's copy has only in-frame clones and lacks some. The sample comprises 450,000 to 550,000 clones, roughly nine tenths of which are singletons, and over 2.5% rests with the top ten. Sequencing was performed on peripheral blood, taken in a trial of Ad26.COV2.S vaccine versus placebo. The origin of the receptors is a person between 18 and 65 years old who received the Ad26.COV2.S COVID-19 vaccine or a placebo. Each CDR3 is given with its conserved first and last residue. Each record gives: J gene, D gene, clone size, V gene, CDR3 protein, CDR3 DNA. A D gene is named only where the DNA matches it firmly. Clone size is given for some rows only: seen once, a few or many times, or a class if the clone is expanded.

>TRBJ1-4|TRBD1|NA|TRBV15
CATRIDREGGEKLFF
TGTGCCACCAGGATAGACAGGGAAGGAGGTGAAAAACTGTTTTTT
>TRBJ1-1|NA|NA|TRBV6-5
CASRRDGNTEAFF
TGTGCCAGCAGAAGAGACGGGAACACTGAAGCTTTCTTT
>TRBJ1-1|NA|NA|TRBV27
CASSLVGVNTEAFF
TGTGCCAGCAGTTTAGTTGGGGTGAACACTGAAGCTTTCTTT
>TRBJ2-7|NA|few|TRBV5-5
CASSSRSDPGGEQYF
TGTGCCAGCAGCAGCCGATCTGATCCGGGCGGCGAGCAGTACTTC
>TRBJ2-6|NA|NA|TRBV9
CASSPRTGANVLTF
TGTGCCAGCAGCCCCCGGACTGGGGCCAACGTCCTGACTTTC
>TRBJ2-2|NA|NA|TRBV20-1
CSANVAGELFF
TGCAGTGCTAACGTGGCCGGGGAGCTGTTTTTT
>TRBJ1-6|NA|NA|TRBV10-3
CAISAEENSPLHF
TGTGCCATCTCGGCCGAAGAAAATTCACCCCTCCACTTT
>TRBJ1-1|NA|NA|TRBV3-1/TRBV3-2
CASSQAPRTAGNTEAFF
TGTGCCAGCAGCCAAGCCCCTCGGACCGCTGGGAACACTGAAGCTTTCTTT
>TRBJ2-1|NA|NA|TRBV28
CASSFPGDKANEQFF
TGTGCCAGCAGTTTTCCAGGGGACAAAGCCAATGAGCAGTTCTTC
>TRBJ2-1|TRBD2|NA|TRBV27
CASSPGTSNNEQFF
TGTGCCAGCAGTCCCGGGACTAGTAACAATGAGCAGTTCTTC
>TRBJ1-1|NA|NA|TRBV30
CAWSVQENTEAFF
TGTGCCTGGAGTGTACAGGAGAACACTGAAGCTTTCTTT
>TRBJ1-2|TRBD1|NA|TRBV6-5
CASSFGTGGGIYGYTF
TGTGCCAGCAGTTTTGGGACAGGGGGCGGGATCTATGGCTACACCTTC
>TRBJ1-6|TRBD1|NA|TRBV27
CASSLSGGTGDSPLHF
TGTGCCAGCAGTTTATCTGGGGGGACAGGGGATTCACCCCTCCACTTT
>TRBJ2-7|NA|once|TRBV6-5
CASSYVGRGHYEQYF
TGTGCCAGCAGTTACGTCGGCAGGGGCCACTACGAGCAGTACTTC
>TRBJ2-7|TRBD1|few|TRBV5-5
CASSLPGGSYEQYF
TGTGCCAGCAGCTTGCCAGGGGGCTCCTACGAGCAGTACTTC
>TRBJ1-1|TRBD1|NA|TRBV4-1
CASSQRNRGDTEAFF
TGCGCCAGCAGCCAGCGTAACAGGGGGGACACTGAAGCTTTCTTT
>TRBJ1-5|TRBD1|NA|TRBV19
CASRWAGGFNQPQHF
TGTGCCAGTAGATGGGCAGGGGGTTTCAATCAGCCCCAGCATTTT
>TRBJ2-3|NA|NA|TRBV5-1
CASTRTSTDTQYF
TGCGCCAGCACCCGGACAAGTACAGATACGCAGTATTTT
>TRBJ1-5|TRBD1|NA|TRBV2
CASRTGLSNQPQHF
TGTGCCAGCCGGACAGGGCTGAGCAATCAGCCCCAGCATTTT
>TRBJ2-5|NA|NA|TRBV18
CASSPPVRTETQYF
TGTGCCAGCTCACCCCCGGTCAGGACAGAGACCCAGTACTTC
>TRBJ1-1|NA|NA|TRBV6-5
CASIRGANTEAFF
TGTGCCAGCATTAGGGGGGCGAACACTGAAGCTTTCTTT
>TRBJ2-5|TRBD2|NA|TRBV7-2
CASSFSGGGETQYF
TGTGCCAGCAGCTTTAGCGGGGGGGGAGAGACCCAGTACTTC
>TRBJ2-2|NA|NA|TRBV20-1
CSASWTYTGELFF
TGCAGTGCTAGTTGGACTTACACCGGGGAGCTGTTTTTT
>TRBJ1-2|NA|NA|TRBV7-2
CASSLDRRAGYTF
TGTGCCAGCAGCTTAGATCGGAGGGCGGGCTACACCTTC
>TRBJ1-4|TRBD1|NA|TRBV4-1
CASSQNPGQGIEKLFF
TGCGCCAGCAGCCAGAATCCGGGACAGGGTATTGAAAAACTGTTTTTT
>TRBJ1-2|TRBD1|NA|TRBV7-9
CASSLEGQGSYTF
TGTGCCAGCAGCTTAGAGGGACAGGGGAGCTACACCTTC
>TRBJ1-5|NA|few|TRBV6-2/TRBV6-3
CASSYVDRMYQPQHF
TGTGCCAGCAGTTACGTCGACAGAATGTATCAGCCCCAGCATTTT
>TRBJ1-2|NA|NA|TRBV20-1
CSASLDRDYGYTF
TGCAGTGCTAGTCTTGACAGAGACTATGGCTACACCTTC
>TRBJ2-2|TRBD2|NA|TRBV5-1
CASSLPLAGGLVGELFF
TGCGCCAGCAGCTTGCCCCTAGCGGGGGGGCTGGTCGGGGAGCTGTTTTTT
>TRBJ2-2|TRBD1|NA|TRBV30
CAWATGQGAPGELFF
TGTGCCTGGGCCACGGGACAGGGGGCCCCCGGGGAGCTGTTTTTT